A single sample gave rise to the 15 T cell receptor beta chains below, sequenced in a study of T cells in Graves' hyperthyroidism and ophthalmopathy. Authors of the study amplified TCR beta CDR3 regions from RNA transcripts. Primed by the HTBI set, a first-round RT-PCR was run on the TCR CDR3. MiXCR was run by TCRdb on the multiplex PCR reads, yielding one entry per CDR3 protein. This repertoire shows under 550,000 distinct CDR3 sequences, roughly 15% found once; its top ten account for 5% to 6.5%. The sequenced sample consisted of blood. These receptors came from a woman under 30 with Graves' hyperthyroidism.

This clonotype was seen ten or more times. The V and J genes are TRBV30 and TRBJ2-7, with 9 bases aligning to TRBD2. Looked up from germline, CDR1 is GTSNPN and CDR2 is SVGIG (reference sequence). After removal of 3 bases from V and 0 bases from J, the junction contained 0 bases not matched to a gene. This CDR3 contains 13 residues. The CDR3, as DNA: TGTGCCTGGAGACTAGCGGGCTCCTACGAGCAGTACTTC. Its translation: CAWRLAGSYEQYF.

There are many counts of this clonotype. The chain carries TRBV11-2 and TRBJ1-4, with D hard to call. Germline V CDR1 and CDR2: SGHAT, FQNNGV. Trimming pared 3 bases from V and 4 bases from J, leaving 9 bases between. This CDR3 comprises 14 residues. The CDR3 region has the DNA TGTGCCAGCAGCTTGACGGACGGTAATGAAAAACTGTTTTTT. The encoded protein is CASSLTDGNEKLFF.

Many counts were recorded for this clonotype. V gene TRBV28 combines with J gene TRBJ1-1; possible D gene TRBD1, 5 bases. Germline lookup yields CDR1 MDHEN and CDR2 SYDVKM. Trimming shortened V by 7 bases and J by 0 bases, and 24 bases separated the two germline ends. This CDR3 spans 18 amino acids. This chain's CDR3 is CASTPHIVRDSMNTEAFF. CDR3 DNA sequence: TGTGCCAGCACCCCCCATATAGTAAGGGACTCAATGAACACTGAAGCTTTCTTT.

The rearrangement links TRBV29-1 to TRBJ2-3; 7 nucleotides align to TRBD2. The ends lost 8 bases at V and 0 bases at J; junction bases unmatched: 11. The germline V gene encodes CDR1 SQVTM and CDR2 ANQGSEA. The CDR3 has 15 residues. The CDR3 is CSSRPGTTSTDTQYF. The DNA of the CDR3 is TGCAGCTCCCGTCCCGGGACTACTAGCACAGATACGCAGTATTTT.

There are many counts of this clonotype. The genes are TRBV5-1 and TRBJ2-7, with TRBD2 as a possible D gene (6 bases). Germline V gene data show CDR1 as SGHRS and CDR2 as YFSETQ. Trimming took 4 bases from V and 2 from J, leaving 19 bases between them. CDR3 length equals 16 residues. For the CDR3, the DNA is TGCGCCAGCAGCCCTCCGGGACTTTCGGTCGCCTACGAGCAGTACTTC. This encodes CASSPPGLSVAYEQYF.

This clonotype was recorded at least ten times. The chain joins TRBV7-8 to TRBJ2-7; the match to TRBD1 covers 8 bases. The CDR3 totals 15 residues. With V trimmed by 6 bases and J by 3 bases, 10 bases remained unmatched. Germline CDR1 SGHVS, CDR2 FQNEAQ. The CDR3 is CASSKDRATNYEQYF. The CDR3 DNA reads TGTGCCAGCAGTAAGGACAGGGCAACGAACTACGAGCAGTACTTC.

The chain combines TRBV27 with TRBJ1-4; D not resolved. The V and J ends lost 2 bases and 12 bases respectively, with 13 bases between them. The CDR3 length is 13 residues. The germline V gene encodes CDR1 MNHEY and CDR2 SMNVEV (reference sequence). The CDR3 region has the DNA TGTGCCAGCAGTTTAGTGGCACCTGGGGAACTGTTTTTT. This translates into CASSLVAPGELFF.

In its sample, this clonotype was seen a few times. The V and J genes are TRBV18 and TRBJ1-1; D unresolved. The CDR3 has 14 amino acids. Germline loops: CDR1 KGHSH, CDR2 LQKENI. Trimming removed 3 bases from V and 4 bases from J, with 12 bases in between. CDR3 DNA: TGTGCCAGCTCACCCTCCCAGGTGGGCACTGAAGCTTTCTTT. As protein: CASSPSQVGTEAFF. The complete variable domain, with remaining parts taken from reference TRBV18 and TRBJ1-1, reads NAGVMQNPRHLVRRRGQEARLRCSPMKGHSHVYWYRQLPEEGLKFMVYLQKENIIDESGMPKERFSAEFPKEGPSILRIQQVVRGDSAAYFCASSPSQVGTEAFFGQGTRLTVV.

This clonotype was detected many times. V is TRBV28 and J is TRBJ2-7, with TRBD1 identical over 9 bases. Germline V gene sequence: CDR1 MDHEN, CDR2 SYDVKM. V gave up 3 bases and J gave up 4 bases; unmatched junction bases: 4. CDR3 size: 14 residues. The CDR3 DNA follows: TGTGCCAGCAGTTTCCAACAGGGGGCGTACGAGCAGTACTTC. Residues: CASSFQQGAYEQYF.

The V and J genes are TRBV7-2 and TRBJ2-1; 8 bases align to TRBD1. Per the germline V gene, CDR1 is SGHTA and CDR2 is FQGNSA. V lost 5 bases and J lost 0; bases outside the gene matches: 3. This CDR3 contains 15 residues. CDR3 nucleotides: TGTGCCAGCAGCATGGACAGGGCCTCCTACAATGAGCAGTTCTTC. As protein: CASSMDRASYNEQFF.

This clonotype has at least ten counts. The chain has TRBV4-1 and TRBJ2-3, with D maybe TRBD2 (6 bases). CDR3 length: 16 amino acids. Between the trimmed V and J ends, which lost 0 bases and 5 bases, there was a span of 15 bases. Germline V gene data show CDR1 as MGHRA and CDR2 as YSYEKL. The CDR3 loop is CASSQEGRAAGDTQYF. The DNA for the CDR3 is TGCGCCAGCAGCCAAGAAGGCCGGGCAGCGGGAGATACGCAGTATTTT.

This clonotype was counted only a few times. The gene calls are TRBV18 and TRBJ2-7; TRBD2 aligns across 12 bases. J lost 0 bases, V lost 4 bases, and 13 bases had no gene match. The germline CDR1 and CDR2 sequences are KGHSH and LQKENI. This CDR3 has 19 amino acids. The CDR3 loop is CASSLYPGLAGTSSYEQYF. The CDR3 DNA reads as TGTGCCAGCTCACTATATCCGGGACTAGCGGGTACGAGCTCCTACGAGCAGTACTTC. Full variable domain (outside the CDR3, taken from reference TRBV18 and TRBJ2-7): NAGVMQNPRHLVRRRGQEARLRCSPMKGHSHVYWYRQLPEEGLKFMVYLQKENIIDESGMPKERFSAEFPKEGPSILRIQQVVRGDSAAYFCASSLYPGLAGTSSYEQYFGPGTRLTVT.

This clonotype was detected only a few times. A read error is likely here: a far larger clone is one base away. The chain couples TRBV12-3 or TRBV12-4 to TRBJ2-7; D uncertain. CDR3 length equals 12 residues. V lost 6 bases and J lost 1, with 7 bases in between. The CDR3 DNA is TGTGCCAGCAGGTTCCGATCCTACGAGCAGTACTTC. Translation: CASRFRSYEQYF.

This clonotype was counted ten times or more. V gene TRBV11-1 combines with J gene TRBJ1-2; D call uncertain. CDR1 SGHAT and CDR2 FQDESV come from the germline V gene (reference sequence). The germline V and J ends were trimmed by 5 bases and 4 bases, with 14 bases remaining between them. The CDR3 runs 14 residues. The CDR3 here is CASSEETGGYGYTF. The CDR3 nucleotides are TGTGCCAGCAGCGAGGAGACGGGAGGCTATGGCTACACCTTC.

This clonotype was seen a single time. A read error is possible here, since a much larger clone lies one base away. The chain uses TRBV7-2 and TRBJ2-5; TRBD2 aligns across 10 bases. CDR1 is SGHTA and CDR2 is FQGNSA in the germline V gene. V was pared by 5 bases and J by 7 bases, with 7 bases of the junction left unmatched. This CDR3 is built from 14 residues. CDR3 sequence (DNA): TGTGCCAGCAGCCCCGGGACTAGCGCCGGGACCCAGTACTTC. Translating it yields CASSPGTSAGTQYF.